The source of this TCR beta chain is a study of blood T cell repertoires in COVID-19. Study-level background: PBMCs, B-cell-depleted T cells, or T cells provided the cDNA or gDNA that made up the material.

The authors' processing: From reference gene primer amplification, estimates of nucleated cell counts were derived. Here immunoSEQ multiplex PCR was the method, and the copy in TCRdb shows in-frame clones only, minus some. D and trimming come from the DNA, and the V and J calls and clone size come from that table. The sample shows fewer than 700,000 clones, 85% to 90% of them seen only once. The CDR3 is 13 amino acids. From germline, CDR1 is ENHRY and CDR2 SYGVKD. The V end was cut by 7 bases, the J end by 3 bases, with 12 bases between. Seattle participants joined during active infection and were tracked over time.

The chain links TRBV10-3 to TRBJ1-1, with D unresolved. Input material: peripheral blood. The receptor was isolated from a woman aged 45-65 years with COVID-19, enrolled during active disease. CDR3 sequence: CAIMGSGHTEAFF. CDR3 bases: TGTGCCATCATGGGGAGTGGACACACTGAAGCTTTCTTT.